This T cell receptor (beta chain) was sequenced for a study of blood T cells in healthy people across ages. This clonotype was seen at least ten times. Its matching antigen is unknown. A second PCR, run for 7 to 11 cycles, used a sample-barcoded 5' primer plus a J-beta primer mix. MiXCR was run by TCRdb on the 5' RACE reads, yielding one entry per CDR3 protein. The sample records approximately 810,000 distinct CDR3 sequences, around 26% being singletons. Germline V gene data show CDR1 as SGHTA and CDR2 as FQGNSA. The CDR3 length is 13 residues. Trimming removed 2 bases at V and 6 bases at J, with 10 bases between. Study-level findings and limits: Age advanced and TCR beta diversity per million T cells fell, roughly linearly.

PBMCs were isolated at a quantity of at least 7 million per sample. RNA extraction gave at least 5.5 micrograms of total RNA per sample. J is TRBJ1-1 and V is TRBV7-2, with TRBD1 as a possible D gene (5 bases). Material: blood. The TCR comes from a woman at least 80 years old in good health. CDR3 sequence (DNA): TGTGCCAGCAGCTTATTGGGGGTGGCTGAAGCTTTCTTT. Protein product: CASSLLGVAEAFF.